The 15 T cell receptor beta chains reported below all come from one sample, sequenced in a study of blood T cells in healthy people across ages. Primed by a sample-barcoded 5' primer and a J-beta primer mix, a second PCR proceeded for roughly 7 to 12 cycles. From the 5' RACE reads, TCRdb called clonotypes with MiXCR, one entry per CDR3 protein. The data hold 2 million or so distinct CDR3 sequences, with about 50% observed a single time. Material for sequencing was blood. The origin of the receptors is a middle-aged woman in good health.

The rearrangement joins TRBV29-1 to TRBJ2-7, with 8 bases fitting TRBD2. The J segment lost 7 bases and the V segment lost 7 bases, leaving 9 bases of the junction unmatched. Germline values: CDR1 SQVTM, CDR2 ANQGSEA. The CDR3 has 12 residues. The CDR3 loop is CSGMLTSGEQYF. The CDR3 nucleotides are TGCAGCGGGATGCTTACTAGCGGAGAGCAGTACTTC.

This clonotype has just a few counts. The gene calls are TRBV6-2 or TRBV6-3 and TRBJ2-1; possible D gene TRBD1, 5 bases. Germline values: CDR1 MNHEY, CDR2 SVGEGT. This CDR3 comprises 14 residues. Deletions cut 3 bases from V and 9 bases from J, with 15 bases between. The CDR3 here is CASSYLDSDVEQFF. CDR3 DNA sequence: TGTGCCAGCAGTTATTTAGACAGTGATGTTGAGCAGTTCTTC.

V is TRBV12-3 or TRBV12-4 and J is TRBJ2-3, with D possibly being TRBD1 (6 bases). V lost 6 bases and J lost 0, with 13 bases in between. The CDR3 runs to 15 residues. The CDR3 loop reads CASRVRGGSTDTQYF. The CDR3 coding sequence is TGTGCCAGCAGAGTCAGAGGGGGAAGCACAGATACGCAGTATTTT.

The chain is built from TRBV4-2 and TRBJ1-6; 7 bases line up with TRBD1. Trimming cost V 0 bases and J 7 bases; bases outside gene matches: 12. The germline CDR1 and CDR2 sequences are LGHNA and YNFKEQ. The CDR3 covers 18 residues. DNA for the CDR3: TGTGCCAGCAGCCAAGAACAATCACCGGGACAGCTAAATTCACCCCTCCACTTT. It is translated as CASSQEQSPGQLNSPLHF.

This chain connects TRBV4-2 to TRBJ2-3; perhaps D is TRBD1 or TRBD2 (5 bases each). The CDR3 is made up of 18 amino acids. V lost 0 bases and J 0 bases, leaving 16 bases between the germline ends. Germline-derived CDR1 and CDR2 are LGHNA and YNFKEQ. CDR3 nucleotide sequence: TGTGCCAGCAGCCAAGATAAAGACGGGACCCAGAGCACAGATACGCAGTATTTT. Residues: CASSQDKDGTQSTDTQYF.

This clonotype was counted a single time. This sequence joins TRBV6-2 or TRBV6-3 and TRBJ1-2; no definite D call. The CDR3 contains 17 residues. The V gene lost 7 bases and the J gene lost 6 bases, with 27 bases spanning the gap. The germline gives CDR1 MNHEY, CDR2 SVGEGT. CDR3 DNA: TGTGCCAGCACTCAGCCCCTTCAGACCATCATGAGAGATGGCTACACCTTC. Its translation: CASTQPLQTIMRDGYTF.

The J gene is TRBJ2-5, the V gene TRBV5-1; 9 nucleotides align to TRBD1. The last part of the DNA fits TRBJ2-1 better; the J call may be wrong. CDR3 length: 14 residues. The germline gives CDR1 SGHRS, CDR2 YFSETQ. The CDR3 loop is CASSLRTGVETQFF. The CDR3 nucleotides read TGCGCCAGCAGCTTGAGGACAGGGGTAGAGACCCAGTTCTTC.

This clonotype came up once. The chain joins TRBV29-1 to TRBJ2-1; D uncertain. CDR1 and CDR2 from the germline V gene are SQVTM and ANQGSEA. The length of the CDR3 is 14 residues. Trimming shortened V by 5 bases and J by 4 bases, and 15 bases separated the two germline ends. The CDR3 loop reads CSVNRRQGYNEQFF. The CDR3, as DNA: TGCAGCGTTAACCGGCGCCAAGGATACAATGAGCAGTTCTTC.

The chain uses TRBV9 and TRBJ2-1, with 12 bases that match TRBD1. The germline gives CDR1 SGDLS, CDR2 YYNGEE. The V segment lost 0 bases and the J segment 9 bases; nucleotides outside the gene matches: 4. CDR3 size: 15 residues. In DNA form, the CDR3 reads TGTGCCAGCAGCGTAGGAGGGACAGGGGGCCCTGAGCAGTTCTTC. This encodes CASSVGGTGGPEQFF.

This chain connects TRBV7-2 to TRBJ2-5; D might be TRBD1 (5 bases). The germline V gene encodes CDR1 SGHTA and CDR2 FQGNSA. This CDR3 region has 14 residues. The V gene lost 5 bases and the J gene lost 3 bases, with 13 bases spanning the gap. The chain's CDR3 is CASSVTGHKETQYF. CDR3 DNA: TGTGCCAGCAGCGTAACCGGACACAAAGAGACCCAGTACTTC.

This clonotype was recorded a few times. The chain uses TRBV20-1 and TRBJ2-3; D is possibly TRBD2 (6 bases). The germline CDR1 and CDR2 sequences are DFQATT and SNEGSKA (reference sequence). Between the trimmed V and J ends, which lost 5 bases and 7 bases, there was a span of 19 bases. This CDR3 has 14 amino acids. Written as DNA, the CDR3 is TGCAGTGCTCCAAGTGGGGCGGGGTTAAATACGCAGTATTTT. This gives the protein CSAPSGAGLNTQYF.

The V call is TRBV20-1, the J call TRBJ2-6, with D unclear. This CDR3 region has 14 residues. Trimming pared 8 bases from V and 0 bases from J, leaving 11 bases between. Germline assignment: CDR1 DFQATT and CDR2 SNEGSKA (reference sequence). For the CDR3, the DNA is TGCAGTACCCGGCTAGGCTCTGGGGCCAACGTCCTGACTTTC. Encoded protein: CSTRLGSGANVLTF.

This clonotype was seen more than once but under ten times. This chain joins TRBV10-2 and TRBJ2-7; the match to TRBD2 covers 9 bases. This CDR3 comprises 14 residues. V lost 8 bases and J lost 2; bases outside the gene matches: 7. CDR1 and CDR2 (germline): WSHSY, SAAADI. Here the CDR3 reads CASSPAGGPYEQYF. The CDR3, as DNA: TGCGCCAGCTCCCCAGCGGGGGGTCCCTACGAGCAGTACTTC.

The chain joins TRBV29-1 to TRBJ2-7, with 8 bases aligning to TRBD1. Germline V CDR1 and CDR2: SQVTM, ANQGSEA. The trim removed 7 bases at V and 9 bases at J, leaving 14 bases unmatched. This CDR3 has 13 amino acids. The CDR3 loop is CSAGRDRGTVQYF. DNA of the CDR3: TGCAGCGCCGGCCGAGACAGGGGTACGGTGCAGTACTTC.

This clonotype has only a few counts. The V and J genes are TRBV29-1 and TRBJ2-1; D is perhaps TRBD1 (5 bases). The germline CDR1 and CDR2 sequences are SQVTM and ANQGSEA. This CDR3 has 15 residues. V was shortened by 5 bases and J by 5 bases, with 19 bases between the two germline ends. CDR3 coding DNA: TGCAGCGTTACCGATACAGGAAACAATAACAATGAGCAGTTCTTC. It yields the protein CSVTDTGNNNNEQFF.